This T cell receptor beta chain was captured by sequencing in a study of CD8+CD57+ T cells in acquired aplastic anemia. Overall study: Across the sorted CD4+ and CD8+ cells, DNA amounts averaged about 3.2 ug. Notes on the study in general: Shared by patients and controls, 25 to 30 CD8+ CDR3s were abundant in patients. Patients and controls were not found to differ significantly in CD8+ Simpson's diversity.

Profiling that covered TCR beta VDJ and CDR3 relied on genomic DNA as its template. TCRdb re-derived calls from the reads in MiXCR, one entry per CDR3 protein. The sample yields some 280,000 distinct CDR3 sequences, around three fifths seen once. A note on this clonotype: The antigen is undetermined.

The CDR3 totals 14 residues. Germline V CDR1 and CDR2: SGHTA, FQGNSA. The junction had 11 bases not matched to a gene; V was cut back by 5 bases and J by 14 bases. Sequenced sample: sorted CD4+, CD8+, or CD8+CD57+ T cells (not recorded which) from PBMCs. This TCR was sampled from a human donor with severe aplastic anemia or a healthy control (not recorded which). This chain joins TRBV7-2 and TRBJ2-1; 11 bases line up with TRBD2. CDR3 sequence (DNA): TGTGCCAGCAGCCAAACGACTAGCGGGAACTTCGAGTTCTTC. Translating it yields CASSQTTSGNFEFF.